The sequence of this T cell receptor (beta chain) was determined in a study of cytomegalovirus exposure and HLA in healthy donors. PCR involved 60 Vbeta and 13 Jbeta primers. Produced via immunoSEQ multiplex PCR; TCRdb's table is partial and in-frame only. Counted here are approximately 210,000 clones, roughly 73% occurring once; the ten biggest clones make up approximately 2%. The CDR3 contains 15 residues. The V gene's germline CDR1 is SGHRS and CDR2 YFSETQ. V was clipped by 2 bases and J by 3 bases, with 11 bases between them. The chain uses TRBV5-1 and TRBJ1-4, with a possible D match to TRBD1 (5 bases). Sample: PBMCs. This sequence originates from a woman aged 30 to 39 in good health and CMV-seropositive. The CDR3 sequence is CASSFGGLPNEKLFF. The DNA for the CDR3 is TGCGCCAGCAGCTTCGGGGGACTGCCTAATGAAAAACTGTTTTTT.